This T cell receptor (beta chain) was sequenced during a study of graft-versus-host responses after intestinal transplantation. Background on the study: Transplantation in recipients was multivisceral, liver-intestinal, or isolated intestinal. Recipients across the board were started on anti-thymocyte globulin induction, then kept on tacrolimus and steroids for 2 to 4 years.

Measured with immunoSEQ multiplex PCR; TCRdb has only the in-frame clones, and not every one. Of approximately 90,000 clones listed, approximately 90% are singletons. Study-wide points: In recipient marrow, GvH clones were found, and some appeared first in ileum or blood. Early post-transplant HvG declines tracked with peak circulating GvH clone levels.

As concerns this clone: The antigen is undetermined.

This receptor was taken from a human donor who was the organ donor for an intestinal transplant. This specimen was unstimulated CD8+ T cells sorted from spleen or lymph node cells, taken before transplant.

CDR3 DNA sequence: TGTGCCAGCAGCTCAACAGGCCCCGCCGAGGTGTGGGCCATAGGGGGGTCTATGCATTTT. It encodes CASSSTGPAEVWAIGGSMHF. The V gene is TRBV7-3, the J gene TRBJ1-5; TRBD1 is a possible D gene (6 bases). CDR1 and CDR2 (germline): SGHTA, FQGTGA. V was pared by 4 bases and J by 15 bases, with 40 bases between. This CDR3 region has 20 residues.